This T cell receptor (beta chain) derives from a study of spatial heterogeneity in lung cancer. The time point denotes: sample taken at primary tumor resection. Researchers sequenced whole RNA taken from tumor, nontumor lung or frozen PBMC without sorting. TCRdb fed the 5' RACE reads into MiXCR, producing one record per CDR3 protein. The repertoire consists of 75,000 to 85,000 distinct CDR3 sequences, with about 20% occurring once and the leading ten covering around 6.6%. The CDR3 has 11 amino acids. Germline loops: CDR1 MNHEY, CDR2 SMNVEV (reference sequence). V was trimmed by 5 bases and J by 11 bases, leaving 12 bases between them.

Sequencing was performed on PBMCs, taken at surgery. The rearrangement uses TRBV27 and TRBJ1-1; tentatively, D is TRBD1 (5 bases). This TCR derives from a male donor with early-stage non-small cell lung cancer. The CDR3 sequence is CASSIGQGAFF. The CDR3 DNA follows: TGTGCCAGCAGTATCGGGCAGGGCGCTTTCTTT.